The clone carrying this T cell receptor (beta chain) is labeled medium-sized. This sample was included in a study of T and B cells in COVID-19 patients. TRB was amplified from around 250-500 ng of blood genomic DNA. Multiplex PCR with BIOMED2 TRB-A/B primer pools amplified TRB rearrangements. TCRdb re-called the multiplex PCR reads with MiXCR, one entry per CDR3 protein. The data contain several thousand distinct CDR3 sequences, approximately 25% of them singletons. The CDR3 consists of 13 residues. Germline trimming cut 5 bases from V and 15 bases from J; bases unmatched to any gene: 11. This clonotype was obtained from a human donor with active COVID-19. The chain uses TRBV12-3 or TRBV12-4 and TRBJ2-1, with 9 bases matching TRBD2. Sequencing input: blood. The CDR3 bases are TGTGCCAGCAGTGACCGCGGGGGGGCAGTTTGGTTCTTC. It codes for CASSDRGGAVWFF.